A selection of T cell receptor beta chains follows, all from one sample in a study of T cells after yellow fever vaccination. TCRdb re-called the 5' RACE reads with MiXCR, one entry per CDR3 protein. Altogether 200,000 to 300,000 distinct CDR3 sequences are present, roughly 4% being singletons, with the ten largest covering about a fifth. The sequencing used PBMCs, collected 15 days after the yellow fever booster vaccination. Receptor source: a man aged 18 to 35 who received the YFV17D yellow fever vaccine. CDR3s include the opening cysteine and the closing phenylalanine or tryptophan. A D gene is named only where the DNA matches it firmly. Some rows have no size entry. The others give once, few or many, or a class for an expanded clone.

j_gene	abundance	v_gene	d_gene	CDR3aa	CDR3nt
TRBJ2-3	many	TRBV4-2	TRBD2	CASSPLRGDADTQYF	TGTGCCAGCAGCCCTTTGCGGGGGGACGCAGATACGCAGTATTTT
TRBJ2-5	many	TRBV24-1	.	CATSDPGQETQYF	TGTGCCACCAGTGATCCGGGCCAAGAGACCCAGTACTTC
TRBJ1-1	many	TRBV20-1	.	CSARAIGGTRNTEAFF	TGCAGTGCTAGAGCGATCGGGGGTACACGGAACACTGAAGCTTTCTTT
TRBJ2-3	many	TRBV20-1	.	CSARRQSGTDTQYF	TGCAGTGCTAGACGGCAGTCTGGCACAGATACGCAGTATTTT
TRBJ2-2	many	TRBV15	.	CATSRVGGVSNTGELFF	TGTGCCACCAGCAGGGTAGGGGGGGTCTCGAACACCGGGGAGCTGTTTTTT
TRBJ2-5	many	TRBV5-1	.	CASSLFGTTQETQYF	TGCGCCAGCAGCTTATTCGGGACAACCCAAGAGACCCAGTACTTC
TRBJ2-7	many	TRBV18	.	CASSPNPLSGQYF	TGTGCCAGCTCACCGAACCCATTATCCGGGCAGTACTTC
TRBJ1-2	many	TRBV3-1	.	CASSQATQSYTF	TGTGCCAGCAGCCAGGCCACCCAAAGCTACACCTTC
TRBJ2-1	many	TRBV7-8	.	CASSLRPGRAYNEQFF	TGTGCCAGCAGCTTACGCCCGGGACGGGCCTACAATGAGCAGTTCTTC
TRBJ1-1	few	TRBV12-3/TRBV12-4	.	CASSFGITEAFF	TGTGCCAGCAGTTTTGGGATTACTGAAGCTTTCTTT
TRBJ2-3	many	TRBV4-1	.	CASSQGSDGTDTQYF	TGCGCCAGCAGCCAAGGCTCGGATGGCACAGATACGCAGTATTTT
TRBJ1-2	many	TRBV20-1	.	CSARSHLGGRDGYTF	TGCAGTGCTAGATCCCACCTCGGGGGGAGGGATGGCTACACCTTC
TRBJ2-1	many	TRBV5-1	.	CASSLVVTPPHEQFF	TGCGCCAGCAGCTTGGTAGTCACCCCCCCCCATGAGCAGTTCTTC
TRBJ1-6	many	TRBV30	.	CAWSVRNYNSPLHF	TGTGCCTGGAGTGTACGGAACTATAATTCACCCCTCCACTTT
TRBJ2-3	many	TRBV4-1	.	CASRQFEGETDTQYF	TGCGCCAGCAGACAATTCGAGGGGGAAACAGATACGCAGTATTTT
TRBJ2-1	few	TRBV21-1	.	CASSKVASGVPYNEQFF	TGTGCCAGCAGCAAAGTCGCTAGCGGGGTCCCCTACAATGAGCAGTTCTTC
TRBJ1-1	many	TRBV29-1	TRBD1	CSVGGAWTGDFNTEAFF	TGCAGCGTTGGGGGAGCGTGGACAGGGGATTTTAACACTGAAGCTTTCTTT
TRBJ1-1	many	TRBV7-9	TRBD1	CASSFATGRNRSTEAFF	TGTGCCAGCAGCTTTGCGACAGGGAGGAATCGGAGCACTGAAGCTTTCTTT
TRBJ1-2	many	TRBV15	.	CATSRDRGYTF	TGTGCCACCAGCAGAGACCGTGGCTACACCTTC
TRBJ2-2	.	TRBV24-1	.	CATSDLGTGELFF	TGTGCCACCAGTGATTTGGGGACCGGGGAGCTGTTTTTT
TRBJ2-1	many	TRBV20-1	TRBD1	CSASVVGTGGENEQFF	TGCAGTGCTAGCGTCGTAGGGACAGGGGGCGAAAACGAGCAGTTCTTC
TRBJ1-5	many	TRBV4-1	.	CASSQVGSQPQHF	TGCGCCAGCAGCCAAGTAGGGTCGCAGCCCCAGCATTTT
TRBJ1-5	many	TRBV7-2	.	CASSLVFQREQPQHF	TGTGCCAGCAGCTTAGTGTTTCAGAGGGAACAGCCCCAGCATTTT
TRBJ2-3	many	TRBV12-3/TRBV12-4	.	CASSLGALDTQYF	TGTGCCAGCAGTTTAGGGGCTCTCGATACGCAGTATTTT
TRBJ2-2	many	TRBV24-1	TRBD2	CATSEPGLDDSGELFF	TGTGCCACCAGTGAGCCGGGACTAGACGATTCCGGGGAGCTGTTTTTT
TRBJ1-1	many	TRBV9	.	CASSAYWAVGGMNTEAFF	TGTGCCAGCAGCGCGTACTGGGCGGTTGGGGGCATGAACACTGAAGCTTTCTTT
TRBJ1-4	many	TRBV18	TRBD1	CASSLRQGNNEKLFF	TGTGCCAGCTCACTGAGACAGGGGAACAATGAAAAACTGTTTTTT
TRBJ2-6	many	TRBV6-1	.	CASSLGANVLTF	TGTGCCAGCAGTCTTGGGGCCAACGTCCTGACTTTC
TRBJ1-6	many	TRBV7-9	.	CASKSNSSYNSPLHF	TGTGCCAGCAAATCGAATAGCTCCTATAATTCACCCCTCCACTTT
TRBJ2-7	many	TRBV7-8	.	CASSLSARGKYF	TGTGCCAGCAGCTTATCCGCCCGGGGCAAGTACTTC
TRBJ2-7	many	TRBV7-2	.	CASSARYEQYF	TGTGCCAGCAGCGCACGCTACGAGCAGTACTTC
TRBJ2-5	many	TRBV4-1	TRBD1	CASSQGLTDRQETQYF	TGCGCCAGCAGCCAAGGCCTTACGGACAGGCAAGAGACCCAGTACTTC
TRBJ1-2	few	TRBV20-1	.	CSARAYSGRDGYTF	TGCAGTGCTAGGGCTTATTCAGGACGGGATGGCTACACCTTC
TRBJ1-5	many	TRBV5-5	TRBD1	CASSLIGQANQPQHF	TGTGCCAGCAGCTTGATCGGACAGGCAAATCAGCCCCAGCATTTT
TRBJ2-3	many	TRBV4-3	TRBD2	CASSQLLAGGEDTQYF	TGCGCCAGCAGCCAACTCCTAGCGGGGGGGGAAGATACGCAGTATTTT
TRBJ2-3	.	TRBV12-3/TRBV12-4	.	CASSLGAEWTQYF	TGTGCCAGCAGTTTAGGGGCCGAGTGGACGCAGTATTTT
TRBJ1-1	many	TRBV30	.	CAWTRGPHTEAFF	TGTGCCTGGACTCGGGGCCCCCACACTGAAGCTTTCTTT
TRBJ2-5	many	TRBV11-2	.	CASSRDYQETQYF	TGTGCCAGCAGCCGGGACTACCAAGAGACCCAGTACTTC
TRBJ2-3	many	TRBV28	.	CASPPRGGTDTQYF	TGTGCCAGCCCCCCAAGGGGGGGCACAGATACGCAGTATTTT
TRBJ1-1	many	TRBV6-6	.	CASSPRQIQAFF	TGTGCCAGCAGCCCCAGACAGATACAAGCTTTCTTT
TRBJ1-5	many	TRBV28	.	CASSSPGSNQPQHF	TGTGCCAGCAGTTCCCCAGGGAGCAATCAGCCCCAGCATTTT
TRBJ1-5	many	TRBV4-3	.	CASSQVAGSSNQPQHF	TGCGCCAGCAGCCAAGTGGCAGGGTCGAGCAATCAGCCCCAGCATTTT
TRBJ1-3	many	TRBV6-6	TRBD1	CASRVTGGFGNTIYF	TGTGCCAGCAGAGTGACAGGGGGCTTTGGAAACACCATATATTTT
TRBJ2-2	many	TRBV20-1	.	CSASNLKGSTGELFF	TGCAGTGCTAGCAACCTGAAGGGGAGCACCGGGGAGCTGTTTTTT
TRBJ2-1	many	TRBV10-3	TRBD2	CAISEGGLVSYNEQFF	TGTGCCATCAGTGAGGGCGGACTAGTCTCCTACAATGAGCAGTTCTTC
TRBJ2-1	many	TRBV6-5	.	CASSLRGGYNEQFF	TGTGCCAGCAGTCTCAGGGGGGGCTACAATGAGCAGTTCTTC
TRBJ2-4	many	TRBV5-1	.	CASSSTSGQRGAKNIQYF	TGCGCCAGCAGCTCCACCTCGGGACAGCGGGGAGCCAAAAACATTCAGTACTTC
TRBJ2-2	many	TRBV5-1	.	CASSLTRENGELFF	TGCGCCAGCAGCTTGACCAGGGAAAACGGGGAGCTGTTTTTT
TRBJ2-7	many	TRBV7-8	TRBD1	CASKSQTGNSYEQYF	TGTGCCAGCAAGAGTCAGACAGGGAACTCCTACGAGCAGTACTTC
TRBJ2-2	many	TRBV29-1	TRBD1	CSGQGTGELFF	TGCAGCGGACAGGGGACCGGGGAGCTGTTTTTT